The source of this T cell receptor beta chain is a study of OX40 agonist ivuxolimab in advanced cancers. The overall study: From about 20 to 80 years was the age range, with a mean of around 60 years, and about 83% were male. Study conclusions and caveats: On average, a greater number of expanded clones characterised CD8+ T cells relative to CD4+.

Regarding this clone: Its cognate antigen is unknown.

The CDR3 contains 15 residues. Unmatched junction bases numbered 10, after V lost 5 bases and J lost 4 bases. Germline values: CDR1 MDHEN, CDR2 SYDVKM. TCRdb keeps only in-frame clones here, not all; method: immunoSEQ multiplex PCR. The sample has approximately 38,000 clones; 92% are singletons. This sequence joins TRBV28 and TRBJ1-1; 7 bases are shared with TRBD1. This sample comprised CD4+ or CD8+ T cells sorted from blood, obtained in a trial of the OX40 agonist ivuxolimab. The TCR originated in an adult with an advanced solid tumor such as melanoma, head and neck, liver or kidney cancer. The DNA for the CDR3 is TGTGCCAGCAGTCCGACAGGGTCGGTGATCACTGAAGCTTTCTTT. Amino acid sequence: CASSPTGSVITEAFF.